This T cell receptor (beta chain) was recorded in a study of cytotoxic CD8 clonotypes in ibrutinib-treated CLL. Cryopreserved PBMCs were the source of around 2 micrograms of genomic DNA, which went to TCR beta libraries. Regarding the study as a whole: Baseline clonality, above age-matched healthy donor levels, tracked circulating CD8+ T-cell counts.

Assay: immunoSEQ multiplex PCR; the TCRdb copy retains only in-frame clones and omits some. Counted here are some 120,000 clones, roughly 57% occurring once; the ten biggest clones make up 30% to 45%. Germline loops: CDR1 KGHSH, CDR2 LQKENI. CDR3 length equals 14 residues. Trimming removed 0 bases from V and 6 bases from J, with 10 bases in between. In the case of this clone: The antigen is unknown.

The sequence derives from a human donor with chronic lymphocytic leukemia. The rearrangement links TRBV18 to TRBJ2-3; D is perhaps TRBD1 (6 bases). The specimen was PBMCs, collected after 24 months of ibrutinib treatment. This CDR3 reads CASSPPAGDDTQYF. CDR3 coding DNA: TGTGCCAGCTCACCACCGGCAGGGGATGATACGCAGTATTTT.